Presented here are 14 T cell receptor beta chains from one specimen sequenced in a study of blood T cell repertoires in COVID-19. Sequenced by immunoSEQ multiplex PCR; TCRdb stores in-frame clones only, minus some. The repertoire holds about 300,000 clones, about 91% seen once, with over 6% in the top ten. Sequencing was performed on peripheral blood. The receptors derive from a woman in her twenties or thirties who had recovered from COVID-19.

The CDR3: CASSPLALGTGELFF. The CDR3 coding sequence is TGTGCCAGCAGTCCTCTAGCATTGGGCACCGGGGAGCTGTTTTTT. The rearrangement uses TRBV27 and TRBJ2-2; a weak D match, TRBD2 (5 bases). CDR1 is MNHEY, CDR2 SMNVEV, per germline (reference sequence). V lost 5 bases and J 4 bases, leaving 14 bases between the germline ends. This CDR3 spans 15 amino acids.

V is TRBV19 and J is TRBJ2-7; D is perhaps TRBD1 (6 bases). There are 17 residues in the CDR3. Trimming removed 1 base at V and 5 bases at J, with 21 bases between. Germline CDR1 and CDR2: LNHDA and SQIVND (reference sequence). The CDR3 DNA is TGTGCCAGTAGTATAGGCCTCAGGGGACATCAAGGGGACGAGCAGTACTTC. Translation: CASSIGLRGHQGDEQYF.

V usage is TRBV5-5 and J usage is TRBJ1-6; 7 bases are a match to TRBD1. This CDR3 spans 15 amino acids. The germline CDR1 and CDR2 sequences are SGHKS and YYEKEE (reference sequence). Germline trimming cut 4 bases from V and 5 bases from J; bases unmatched to any gene: 6. The CDR3 region has the DNA TGTGCCAGCAGCAATACAGGGGACGATAATTCACCCCTCCACTTT. This gives the protein CASSNTGDDNSPLHF.

The chain recombines TRBV5-4 with TRBJ2-7; D not resolved. Germline V gene sequence: CDR1 SGHNT, CDR2 YYREEE (reference sequence). Trimming left V 2 bases short and J 1 base short, with 4 bases between. The CDR3 is made up of 12 amino acids. CDR3: CASSFESYEQYF. The DNA for the CDR3 is TGTGCCAGCAGCTTCGAGTCCTACGAGCAGTACTTC. Looking up the rest from reference TRBV5-4 and TRBJ2-7 gives the full variable domain: ETGVTQSPTHLIKTRGQQVTLRCSSQSGHNTVSWYQQALGQGPQFIFQYYREEENGRGNFPPRFSGLQFPNYSSELNVNALELDDSALYLCASSFESYEQYFGPGTRLTVT.

This chain uses TRBV7-9 with TRBJ1-1; D is perhaps TRBD1 (5 bases). CDR3 size: 15 residues. Germline V gene sequence: CDR1 SEHNR, CDR2 FQNEAQ (reference sequence). The V end was cut by 7 bases, the J end by 4 bases, with 19 bases between. The CDR3 bases are TGTGCCAGCATCGAACCAGGAAGGGGAGGCACTGAAGCTTTCTTT. The encoded protein is CASIEPGRGGTEAFF.

The chain links TRBV18 to TRBJ2-1; 11 bases are shared with TRBD2. The CDR3 extends over 14 amino acids. V shed 8 bases, J shed 8 bases, and the junction held 8 bases outside the gene matches. Germline-derived CDR1 and CDR2 are KGHSH and LQKENI. CDR3 DNA sequence: TGTGCCAGCGCGGGACTAGCGGCATTAGATGAGCAGTTCTTC. Translating gives CASAGLAALDEQFF.

This clone was seen only a few times. The chain recombines TRBV2 with TRBJ2-7; 7 nucleotides line up with TRBD1. The CDR3 extends over 12 amino acids. V was pared by 8 bases and J by 6 bases, with 7 bases of the junction left unmatched. Germline V gene sequence: CDR1 SNHLY, CDR2 FYNNEI. CDR3 DNA sequence: TGTGCCAGCTTGCAGGGGGTGTTCGAGCAGTACTTC. Encoded protein: CASLQGVFEQYF.

The CDR3: CASSVNGQSNTGELFF. The CDR3 DNA is TGTGCCAGCAGCGTAAATGGGCAGAGCAACACCGGGGAGCTGTTTTTT. The rearrangement uses TRBV9 and TRBJ2-2; D is ambiguous. The germline V gene has CDR1 SGDLS and CDR2 YYNGEE. Trimming shortened V by 1 base and J by 2 bases, and 12 bases separated the two germline ends. The length of the CDR3 is 16 residues.

J is TRBJ2-7 and V is TRBV28; 9 bases agree with TRBD1. V was clipped by 4 bases and J by 5 bases; unmatched bases: 6. Germline assignment: CDR1 MDHEN and CDR2 SYDVKM. CDR3 length: 14 amino acids. CDR3 sequence (DNA): TGTGCCAGCAGTTCCCAGGGGACAGGGAACGAGCAGTACTTC. Translating it yields CASSSQGTGNEQYF.

V gene TRBV6-5 combines with J gene TRBJ2-2, with D maybe TRBD1 (6 bases). Germline V gene sequence: CDR1 MNHEY, CDR2 SVGAGI. CDR3 size: 15 residues. Trimming took 5 bases from V and 1 from J, leaving 11 bases between them. CDR3: CASSRDRMNTGELFF. In DNA form, the CDR3 reads TGTGCCAGCAGTCGCGACAGGATGAACACCGGGGAGCTGTTTTTT.

The chain uses TRBV5-4 and TRBJ2-3; 8 nucleotides agree with TRBD1. Looked up from germline, CDR1 is SGHNT and CDR2 is YYREEE (reference sequence). V was clipped by 0 bases and J by 7 bases; unmatched bases: 10. The CDR3 is 16 residues long. CDR3 in amino acids: CASSLALAGGMYTQYF. CDR3 DNA: TGTGCCAGCAGCTTGGCCTTAGCAGGGGGCATGTATACGCAGTATTTT. The full variable domain, its missing parts supplied by reference TRBV5-4 and TRBJ2-3, is ETGVTQSPTHLIKTRGQQVTLRCSSQSGHNTVSWYQQALGQGPQFIFQYYREEENGRGNFPPRFSGLQFPNYSSELNVNALELDDSALYLCASSLALAGGMYTQYFGPGTRLTVL.

The chain combines TRBV14 with TRBJ2-3; the D is unclear. Trimming took off 9 bases at V and 2 bases at J, with 12 bases between the two ends. The CDR3 covers 13 residues. Germline CDR1 SGHDN, CDR2 FVKESK. The CDR3 nucleotides are TGTGCCAGTCGCTTGGCAGTCACAGATACGCAGTATTTT. Its translation: CASRLAVTDTQYF.

The rearrangement uses TRBV4-3 and TRBJ2-1, with TRBD2 identical over 11 bases. Looked up from germline, CDR1 is LGHNA and CDR2 is YSLEER. This CDR3 has 15 amino acids. V lost 2 bases to trimming and J lost 13 bases; unmatched junction nucleotides: 10. The CDR3 nucleotides read TGCGCCAGCAGCCAACAGGGACTAGCGGTGGACCCCCAGTTCTTC. Protein sequence: CASSQQGLAVDPQFF.

V and J are TRBV4-2 and TRBJ2-1; 8 bases map to TRBD1. In germline, CDR1 is LGHNA, CDR2 YNFKEQ. CDR3 length equals 16 residues. J gave up 5 bases and V 4 bases, and 10 bases lay outside the gene matches. CDR3 DNA sequence: TGTGCCAGCAGCCCCCCAACCGGGACAGGCAACAATGAGCAGTTCTTC. Translated: CASSPPTGTGNNEQFF.